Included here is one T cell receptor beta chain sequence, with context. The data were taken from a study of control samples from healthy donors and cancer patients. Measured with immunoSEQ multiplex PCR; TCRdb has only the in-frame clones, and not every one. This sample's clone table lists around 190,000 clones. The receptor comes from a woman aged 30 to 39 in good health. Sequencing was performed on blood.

Here the CDR3 reads CASSRYRGFQPQHF. For the CDR3, the DNA is TGTGCCAGCAGCCGCTACAGGGGTTTCCAGCCCCAGCATTTT. V gene TRBV2 combines with J gene TRBJ1-5; 7 bases align to TRBD1. V shed 6 bases, J shed 7 bases, and the junction held 9 bases outside the gene matches. The V gene's germline CDR1 is SNHLY and CDR2 FYNNEI. This CDR3 comprises 14 residues.